The entry below gives a single TCR beta chain sequence along with its context. Its target antigen remains unknown. No base-level quality is on record; no much larger clone is a single base apart. V gives up 3 bases and J gives up 1 base, and the segment between their germline ends measures 13 bases. From a lookup of the germline V gene (reference sequence), CDR1 and CDR2 are MNHEY and SMNVEV. The CDR3 goes from the cysteine to the phenylalanine over 15 residues. CDR3 DNA only is kept here, 45 bases in frame from base 1. This record comes from a study of CD8+ T cells in alopecia areata (dated by TCRdb to 2017 to 2018). With respect to the entire study: The treated patients, all with moderate-to-severe alopecia areata, were enrolled in an open-label pilot trial of oral tofacitinib given at 5 to 10 mg twice daily. Tofacitinib was administered for 6 to 18 months, and 6 months of follow-up off drug were then conducted to assess delayed response and recurrence. In treated patients, disease severity was measured using the SALT score, which gives the percentage of scalp surface area affected. High-throughput TCRbeta sequencing was used to examine T cell clonal expansion in alopecia areata in both the C3H/HeJ mouse model and human patients. On the human side, TCRbeta sequencing was run on scalp tissue and on sorted CD4+ and CD8+ peripheral blood T cells from healthy controls and from alopecia areata patients with either patchy or totalis/universalis disease. Patients on tofacitinib were biopsied at baseline and after 4 and 24 weeks of treatment, and several of the patients also had a later scalp biopsy. Scalp clonality was compared across normal scalp (n=4), patchy alopecia areata scalp (n=8), and alopecia totalis/universalis scalp (n=8). RNA came from the PAXgene miRNA kit for fixed scalp, the miRNeasy kit for PBMCs, and the RNeasy kit for mouse skin. TCRbeta CDR3 regions were amplified by immunoSEQ multiplex PCR with 35 Vbeta forward and 13 Jbeta reverse primers.

According to the study, the label for this sample's time point signals: around 29 days on oral tofacitinib. The treatment or condition label on this specimen signifies: oral pan-JAK inhibitor, 5-10 mg twice daily. From alopecia areata patients, peripheral blood was collected along with lesional scalp punch biopsies. PBMCs were separated by density centrifugation and stained for CD3, CD4 and CD8, after which CD4+ and CD8+ T cells were sorted on a FACSAria. Receptors were amplified or captured by the immunoSEQ multiplex PCR assay. RNA was extracted from all samples and reverse transcribed into cDNA, which served as template for TCR sequencing. SuperScript III was used for first-strand cDNA synthesis, primed with a 2:1 mix of oligo-dT and random hexamers. A synthetic immune receptor repertoire was used to assess amplification bias, and residual bias was removed computationally. On the study's bioinformatics: After raw reads were preprocessed to remove errors, the CDR3 was defined following IMGT conventions as running from the conserved cysteine to phenylalanine. Clonality was calculated as 1 minus Shannon entropy normalized by log2 of the number of productive unique TCRs. CD4 or CD8 identity of scalp clones was inferred by cross-referencing scalp TCRbeta sequences with sorted blood CD4 and CD8 repertoires. The table was pulled from immuneACCESS by TCRdb, which kept in-frame rearrangements only. Such tables lose some clones; where checked, under half of the loss comes from unresolved V genes, and the rest has no known cause. V and J calls and clone size are those listed in that table; D and trimming were worked out from the DNA. The sample data list 130,000 or so clones, and about 88% of these were observed just once. The top ten clonotypes cover about 13% of the sample.

Results and caveats for the whole study, not just this receptor: Shared TCR sequences between patients were less evident than in mice, which may be partly attributable to HLA diversity in the patient population. Many expanded lesional clones persisted in scalp and blood during tofacitinib treatment, which may partly explain relapse after stopping treatment. With tofacitinib, both scalp clonality and the number of expanded CD8+ clones among the top 100 scalp clones went down significantly. Unlike mouse skin, where gammadelta T cells dominate, normal human skin contains resident alphabeta T cells that get sequenced too, which complicates analysis of the scalp TCR repertoire. Because the treated cohort was small and had just a single nonresponder, larger studies are needed to establish links between baseline CD8+ expansion and response. Compared with normal scalp, lesional scalp, particularly in alopecia totalis/universalis, had higher clonality and more expanded CD8+ clones, which suggests antigenic drive.

This clonotype was obtained from a human donor with alopecia areata. The material was CD8+ T cells sorted from blood, obtained at week 4, from a patient treated with tofacitinib. This chain joins TRBV27 to TRBJ2-7; matching of 8 bases hints at TRBD1 as the D gene. The bases read TGTGCCAGCAGTTTGGGAGGGACAGGTTCCTACGAGCAGTACTTC. Its product reads: CASSLGGTGSYEQYF.